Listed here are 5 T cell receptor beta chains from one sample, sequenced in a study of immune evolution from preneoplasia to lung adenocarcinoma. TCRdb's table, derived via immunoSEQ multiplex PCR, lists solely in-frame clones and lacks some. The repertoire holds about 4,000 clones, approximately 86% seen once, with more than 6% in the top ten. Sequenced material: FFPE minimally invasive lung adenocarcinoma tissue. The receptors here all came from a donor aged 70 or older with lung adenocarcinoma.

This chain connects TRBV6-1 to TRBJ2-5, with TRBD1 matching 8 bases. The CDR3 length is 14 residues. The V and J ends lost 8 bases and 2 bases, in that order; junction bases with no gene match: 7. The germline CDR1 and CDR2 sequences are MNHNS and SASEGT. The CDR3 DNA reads TGTGCCAGCTGGAGGACAGGGTTTCAAGAGACCCAGTACTTC. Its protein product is CASWRTGFQETQYF.

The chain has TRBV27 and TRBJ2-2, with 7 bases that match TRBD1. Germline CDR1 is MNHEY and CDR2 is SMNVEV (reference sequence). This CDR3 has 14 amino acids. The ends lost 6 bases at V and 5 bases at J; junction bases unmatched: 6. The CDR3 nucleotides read TGTGCCAGCAGACGGACAGGTTGGACCGGGGAGCTGTTTTTT. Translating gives CASRRTGWTGELFF.

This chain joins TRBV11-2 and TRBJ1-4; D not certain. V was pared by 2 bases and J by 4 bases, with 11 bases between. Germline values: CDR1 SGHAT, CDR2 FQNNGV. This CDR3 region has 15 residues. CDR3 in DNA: TGTGCCAGCAGCTTACAGGTGGAGATTAATGAAAAACTGTTTTTT. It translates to CASSLQVEINEKLFF. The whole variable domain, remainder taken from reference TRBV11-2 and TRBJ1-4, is EAGVAQSPRYKIIEKRQSVAFWCNPISGHATLYWYQQILGQGPKLLIQFQNNGVVDDSQLPKDRFSAERLKGVDSTLKIQPAKLEDSAVYLCASSLQVEINEKLFFGSGTQLSVL.

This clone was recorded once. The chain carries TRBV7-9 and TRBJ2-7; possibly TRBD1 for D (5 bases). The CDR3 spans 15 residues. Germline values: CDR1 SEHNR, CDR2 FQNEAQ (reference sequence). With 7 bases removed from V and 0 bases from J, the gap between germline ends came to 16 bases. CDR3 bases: TGTGCCAGCAACCACGGTGGGGCCGTCTCCTACGAGCAGTACTTC. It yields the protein CASNHGGAVSYEQYF.

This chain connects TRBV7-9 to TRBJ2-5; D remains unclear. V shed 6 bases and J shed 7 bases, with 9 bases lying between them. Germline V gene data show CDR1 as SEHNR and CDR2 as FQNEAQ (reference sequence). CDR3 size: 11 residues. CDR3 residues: CASRKGGTQYF. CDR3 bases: TGTGCCAGCAGGAAGGGCGGGACCCAGTACTTC.